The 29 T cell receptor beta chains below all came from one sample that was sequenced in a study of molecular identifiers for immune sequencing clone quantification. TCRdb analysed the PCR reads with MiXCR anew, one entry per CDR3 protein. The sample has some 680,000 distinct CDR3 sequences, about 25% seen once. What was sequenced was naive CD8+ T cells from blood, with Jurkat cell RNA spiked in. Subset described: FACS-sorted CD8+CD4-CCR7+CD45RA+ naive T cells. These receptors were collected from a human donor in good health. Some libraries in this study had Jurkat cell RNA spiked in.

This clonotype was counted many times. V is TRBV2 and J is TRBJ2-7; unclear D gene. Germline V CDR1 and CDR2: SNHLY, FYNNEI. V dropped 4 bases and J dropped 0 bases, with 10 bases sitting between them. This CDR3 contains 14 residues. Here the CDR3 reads CASSAEASSYEQYF. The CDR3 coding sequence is TGTGCCAGCAGTGCCGAGGCGAGCTCCTACGAGCAGTACTTC.

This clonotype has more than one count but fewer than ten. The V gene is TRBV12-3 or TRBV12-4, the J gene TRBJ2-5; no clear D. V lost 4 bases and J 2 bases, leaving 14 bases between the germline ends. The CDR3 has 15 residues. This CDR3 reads CASSYLLFRQETQYF. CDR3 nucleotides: TGTGCCAGCAGTTACCTTCTGTTTAGGCAAGAGACCCAGTACTTC.

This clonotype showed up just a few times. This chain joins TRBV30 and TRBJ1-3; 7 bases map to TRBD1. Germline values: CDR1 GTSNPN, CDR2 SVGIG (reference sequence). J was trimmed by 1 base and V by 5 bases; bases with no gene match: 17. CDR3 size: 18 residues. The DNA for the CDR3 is TGTGCCTGGGCCGACCGGACAGGCCCTATGTTGTCTGGAAACACCATATATTTT. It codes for CAWADRTGPMLSGNTIYF.

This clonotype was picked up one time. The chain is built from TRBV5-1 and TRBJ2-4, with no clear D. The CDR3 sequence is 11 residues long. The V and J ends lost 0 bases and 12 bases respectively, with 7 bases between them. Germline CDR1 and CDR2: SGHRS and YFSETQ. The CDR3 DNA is TGCGCCAGCAGCTTGGGGATACATCAGTACTTC. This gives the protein CASSLGIHQYF.

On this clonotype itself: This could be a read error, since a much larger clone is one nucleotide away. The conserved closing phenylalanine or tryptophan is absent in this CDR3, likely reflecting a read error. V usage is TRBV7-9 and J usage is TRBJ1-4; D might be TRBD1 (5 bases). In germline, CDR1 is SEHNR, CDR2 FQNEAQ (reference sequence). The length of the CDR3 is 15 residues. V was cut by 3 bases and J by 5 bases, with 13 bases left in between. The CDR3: CASSFARGDNEKLFL. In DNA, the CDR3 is TGTGCCAGCAGCTTCGCCAGAGGGGACAATGAAAAACTGTTTCTT.

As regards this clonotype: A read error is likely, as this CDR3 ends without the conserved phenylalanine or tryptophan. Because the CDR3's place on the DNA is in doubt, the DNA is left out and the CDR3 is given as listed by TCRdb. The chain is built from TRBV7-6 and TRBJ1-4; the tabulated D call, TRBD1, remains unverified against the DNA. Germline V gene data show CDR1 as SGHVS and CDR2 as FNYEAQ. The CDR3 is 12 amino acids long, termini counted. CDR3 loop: CASSFSGAELLV.

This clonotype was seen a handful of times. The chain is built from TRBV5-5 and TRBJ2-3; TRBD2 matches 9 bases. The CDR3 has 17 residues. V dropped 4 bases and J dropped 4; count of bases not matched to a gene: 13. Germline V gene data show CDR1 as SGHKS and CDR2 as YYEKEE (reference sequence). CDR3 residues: CASSKVSSGMEADTQYF. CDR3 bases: TGTGCCAGCAGCAAGGTATCTAGCGGGATGGAGGCAGATACGCAGTATTTT.

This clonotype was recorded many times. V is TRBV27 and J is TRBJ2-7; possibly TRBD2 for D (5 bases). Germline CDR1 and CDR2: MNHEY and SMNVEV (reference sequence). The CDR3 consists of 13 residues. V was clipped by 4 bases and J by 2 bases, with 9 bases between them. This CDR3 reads CASSWSGTYEQYF. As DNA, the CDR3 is TGTGCCAGCAGTTGGTCGGGGACCTACGAGCAGTACTTC.

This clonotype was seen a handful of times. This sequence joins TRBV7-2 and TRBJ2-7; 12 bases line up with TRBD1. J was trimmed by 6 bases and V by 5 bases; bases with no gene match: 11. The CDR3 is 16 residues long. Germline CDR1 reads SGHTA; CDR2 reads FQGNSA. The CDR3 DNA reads TGTGCCAGCAGCCCCCTGCTGCGGGACAGGGGGCCCGAGCAGTACTTC. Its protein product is CASSPLLRDRGPEQYF.

The chain's CDR3 is CATLDSSQETQYF. CDR3 bases: TGTGCCACCCTCGACAGTAGTCAAGAGACCCAGTACTTC. J is TRBJ2-5 and V is TRBV19, with a possible D match to TRBD1 (5 bases). Trimming stripped 10 bases from V and 2 bases from J, with 14 bases between. Per germline, CDR1 LNHDA and CDR2 SQIVND (reference sequence). The CDR3 has 13 residues.

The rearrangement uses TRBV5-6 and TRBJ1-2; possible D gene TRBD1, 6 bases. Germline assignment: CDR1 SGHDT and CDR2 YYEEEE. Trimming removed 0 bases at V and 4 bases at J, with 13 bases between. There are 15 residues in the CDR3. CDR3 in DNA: TGTGCCAGCAGCTTGGATTCCGGACAGATCTATGGCTACACCTTC. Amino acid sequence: CASSLDSGQIYGYTF.

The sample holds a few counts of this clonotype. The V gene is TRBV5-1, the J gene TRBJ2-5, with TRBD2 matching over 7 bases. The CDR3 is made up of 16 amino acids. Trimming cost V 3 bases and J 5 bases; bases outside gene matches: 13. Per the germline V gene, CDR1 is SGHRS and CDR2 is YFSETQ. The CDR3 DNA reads TGCGCCAGCAGCTACGGACTAGTAGCTGCGTCGGAGACCCAGTACTTC. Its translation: CASSYGLVAASETQYF.

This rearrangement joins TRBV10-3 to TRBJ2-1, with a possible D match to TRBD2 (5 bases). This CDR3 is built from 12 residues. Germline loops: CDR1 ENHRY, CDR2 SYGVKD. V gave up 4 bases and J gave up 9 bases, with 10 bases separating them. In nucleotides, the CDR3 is TGTGCCATCAGTGGTCTAGAGGGTGAGCAGTTCTTC. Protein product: CAISGLEGEQFF.

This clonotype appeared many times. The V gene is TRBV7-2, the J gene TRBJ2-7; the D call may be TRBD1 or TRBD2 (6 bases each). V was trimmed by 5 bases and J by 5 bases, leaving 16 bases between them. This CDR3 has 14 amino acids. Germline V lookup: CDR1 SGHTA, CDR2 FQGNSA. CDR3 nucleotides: TGTGCCAGCAGCCAAGGGCAGGGGAGGCACGAGCAGTACTTC. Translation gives CASSQGQGRHEQYF.

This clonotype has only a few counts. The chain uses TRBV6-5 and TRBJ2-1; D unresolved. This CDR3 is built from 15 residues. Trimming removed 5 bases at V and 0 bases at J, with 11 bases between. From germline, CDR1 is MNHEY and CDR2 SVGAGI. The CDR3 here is CASSPWGNSYNEQFF. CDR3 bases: TGTGCCAGCAGTCCCTGGGGAAACTCCTACAATGAGCAGTTCTTC.

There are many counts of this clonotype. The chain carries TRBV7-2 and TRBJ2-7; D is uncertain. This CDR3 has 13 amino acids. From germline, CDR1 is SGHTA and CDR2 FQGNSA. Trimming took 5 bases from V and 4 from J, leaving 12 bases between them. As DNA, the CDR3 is TGTGCCAGCAGCCCACCCCTAAATTACGAGCAGTACTTC. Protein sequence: CASSPPLNYEQYF.

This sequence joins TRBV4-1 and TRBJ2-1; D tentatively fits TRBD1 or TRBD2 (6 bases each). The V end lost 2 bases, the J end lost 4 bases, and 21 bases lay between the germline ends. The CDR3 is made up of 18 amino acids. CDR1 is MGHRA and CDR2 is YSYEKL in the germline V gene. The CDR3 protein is CASSQKGPEGGRYNEQFF. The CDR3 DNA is TGCGCCAGCAGCCAAAAGGGACCTGAAGGGGGGCGGTACAATGAGCAGTTCTTC.

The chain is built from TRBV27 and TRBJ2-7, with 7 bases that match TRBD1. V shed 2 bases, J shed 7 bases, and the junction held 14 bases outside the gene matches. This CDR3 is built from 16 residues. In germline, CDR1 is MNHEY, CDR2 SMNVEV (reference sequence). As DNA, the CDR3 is TGTGCCAGCAGTTTAATAGGGGGCTTCGGAATGGGGGAGCAGTACTTC. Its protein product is CASSLIGGFGMGEQYF.

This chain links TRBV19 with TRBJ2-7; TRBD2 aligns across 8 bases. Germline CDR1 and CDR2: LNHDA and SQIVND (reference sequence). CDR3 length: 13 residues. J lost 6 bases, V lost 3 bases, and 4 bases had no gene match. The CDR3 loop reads CASSITSGSEQYF. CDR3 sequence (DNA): TGTGCCAGTAGTATTACTAGCGGTTCCGAGCAGTACTTC.

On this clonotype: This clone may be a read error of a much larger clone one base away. CDR3 loop: CSVEGIALSETQYF. The CDR3 region has the DNA TGCAGCGTTGAAGGGATAGCCTTATCCGAGACCCAGTACTTC. The chain uses TRBV29-1 and TRBJ2-5; D call uncertain. Germline V gene data show CDR1 as SQVTM and CDR2 as ANQGSEA. Trimming cost V 1 base and J 5 bases, with 14 bases left between them. The CDR3 is 14 residues long.

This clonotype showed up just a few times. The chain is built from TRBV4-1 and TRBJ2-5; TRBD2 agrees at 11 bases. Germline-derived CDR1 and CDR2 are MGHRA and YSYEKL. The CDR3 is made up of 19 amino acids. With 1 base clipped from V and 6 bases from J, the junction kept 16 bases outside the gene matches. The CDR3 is CASSQGLTSGVSEGKTQYF. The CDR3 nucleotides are TGCGCCAGCAGCCAAGGTTTGACTAGCGGGGTATCCGAAGGAAAGACCCAGTACTTC.

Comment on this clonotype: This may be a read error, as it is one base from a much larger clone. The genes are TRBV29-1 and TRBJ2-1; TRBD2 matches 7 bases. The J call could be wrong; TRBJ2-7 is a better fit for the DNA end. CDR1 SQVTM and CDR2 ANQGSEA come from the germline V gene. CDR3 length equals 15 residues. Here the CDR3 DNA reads TGCAGCGTGGCCGGACTAGAGGACTCCTACAATGAGCAGTACTTC. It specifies CSVAGLEDSYNEQYF.

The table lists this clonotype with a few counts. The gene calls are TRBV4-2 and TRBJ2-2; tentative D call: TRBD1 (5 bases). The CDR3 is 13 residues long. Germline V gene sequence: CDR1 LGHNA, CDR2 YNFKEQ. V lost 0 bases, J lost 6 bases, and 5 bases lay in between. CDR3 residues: CASSQDRAGELFF. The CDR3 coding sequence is TGTGCCAGCAGCCAAGACAGGGCCGGGGAGCTGTTTTTT.

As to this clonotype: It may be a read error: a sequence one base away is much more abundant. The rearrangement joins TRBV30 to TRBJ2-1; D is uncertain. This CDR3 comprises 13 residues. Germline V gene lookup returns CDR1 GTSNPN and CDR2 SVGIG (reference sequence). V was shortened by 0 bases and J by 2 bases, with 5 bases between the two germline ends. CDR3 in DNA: TGTGCCTGGAGTGTCTCTGCCTACAATGAGCAGTTCTTC. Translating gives CAWSVSAYNEQFF. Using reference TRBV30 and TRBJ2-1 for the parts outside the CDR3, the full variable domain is SQTIHQWPATLVQPVGSPLSLECTVEGTSNPNLYWYRQAAGRGLQLLFYSVGIGQISSEVPQNLSASRPQDRQFILSSKKLLLSDSGFYLCAWSVSAYNEQFFGPGTRLTVL.

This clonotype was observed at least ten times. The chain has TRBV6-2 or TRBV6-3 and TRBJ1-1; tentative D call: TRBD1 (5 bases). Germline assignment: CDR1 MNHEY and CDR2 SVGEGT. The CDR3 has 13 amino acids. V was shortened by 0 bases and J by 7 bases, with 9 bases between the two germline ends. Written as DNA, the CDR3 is TGTGCCAGCAGTTACTCGTGGGGCGGTGAAGCTTTCTTT. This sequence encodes CASSYSWGGEAFF.

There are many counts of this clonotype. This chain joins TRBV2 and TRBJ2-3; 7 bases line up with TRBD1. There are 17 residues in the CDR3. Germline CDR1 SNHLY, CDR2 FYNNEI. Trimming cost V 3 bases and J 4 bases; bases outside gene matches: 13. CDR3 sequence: CASSERSPGGWPDTQYF. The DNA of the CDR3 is TGTGCCAGCAGTGAGCGCTCCCCAGGGGGTTGGCCAGATACGCAGTATTTT.

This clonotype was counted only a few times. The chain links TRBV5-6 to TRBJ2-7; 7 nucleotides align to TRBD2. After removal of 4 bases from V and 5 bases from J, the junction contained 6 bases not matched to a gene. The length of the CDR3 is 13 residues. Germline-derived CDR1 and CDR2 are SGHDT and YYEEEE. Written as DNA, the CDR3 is TGTGCCAGCAGCCCGGGGGGTTTGGACGAGCAGTACTTC. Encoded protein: CASSPGGLDEQYF.

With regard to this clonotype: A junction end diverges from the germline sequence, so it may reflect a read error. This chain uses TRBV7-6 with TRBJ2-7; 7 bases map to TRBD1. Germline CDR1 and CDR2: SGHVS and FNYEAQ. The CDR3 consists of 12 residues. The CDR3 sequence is CGSSLGGFEQYF. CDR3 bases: TGTGGCAGCAGCTTAGGGGGCTTTGAGCAGTACTTC.

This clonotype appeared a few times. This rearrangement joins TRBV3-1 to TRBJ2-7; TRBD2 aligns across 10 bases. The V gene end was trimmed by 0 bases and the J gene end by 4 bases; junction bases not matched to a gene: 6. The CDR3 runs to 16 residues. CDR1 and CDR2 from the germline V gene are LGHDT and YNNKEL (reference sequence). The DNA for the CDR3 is TGTGCCAGCAGCCAAGATTCTAGCGGGAGTCGTTACGAGCAGTACTTC. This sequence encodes CASSQDSSGSRYEQYF.